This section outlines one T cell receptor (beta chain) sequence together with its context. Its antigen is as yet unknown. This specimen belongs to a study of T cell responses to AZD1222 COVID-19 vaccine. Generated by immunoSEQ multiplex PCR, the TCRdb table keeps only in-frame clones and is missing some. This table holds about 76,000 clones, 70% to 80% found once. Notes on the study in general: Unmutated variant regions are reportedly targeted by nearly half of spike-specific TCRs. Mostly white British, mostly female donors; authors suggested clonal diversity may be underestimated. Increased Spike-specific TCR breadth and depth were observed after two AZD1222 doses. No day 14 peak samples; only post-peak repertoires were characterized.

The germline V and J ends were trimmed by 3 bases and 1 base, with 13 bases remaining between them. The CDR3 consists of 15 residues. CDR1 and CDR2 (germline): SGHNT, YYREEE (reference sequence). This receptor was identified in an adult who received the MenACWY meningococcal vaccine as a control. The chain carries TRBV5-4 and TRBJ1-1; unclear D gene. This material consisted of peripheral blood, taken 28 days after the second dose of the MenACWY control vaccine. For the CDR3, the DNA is TGTGCCAGCAGCTCGTTCGTTGGGAGGAACACTGAAGCTTTCTTT. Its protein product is CASSSFVGRNTEAFF.